Following are 3 T cell receptor beta chains from one sample sequenced in a study of cytomegalovirus exposure and HLA in healthy donors. This PCR relied on a set of 60 Vbeta primers and 13 Jbeta primers. The repertoire was sequenced with immunoSEQ multiplex PCR; TCRdb's copy has only in-frame clones and lacks some. The sample records 150,000 or so clones, around 84% being singletons. Sequenced: PBMCs. These receptors all stem from a male donor in good health and CMV-seropositive.

The CDR3: CASSFGSTIGYTF. The CDR3 DNA is TGTGCCAGCAGCTTCGGGTCGACGATCGGCTACACCTTC. The chain employs TRBV5-4 and TRBJ1-2; no reliable D call. Between the trimmed V and J ends, which lost 2 bases and 8 bases, there was a span of 13 bases. CDR1 and CDR2 from the germline V gene are SGHNT and YYREEE (reference sequence). The CDR3 spans 13 residues.

This chain uses TRBV4-1 with TRBJ1-4, with a weak D call TRBD1 (5 bases). Per germline, CDR1 MGHRA and CDR2 YSYEKL. Trimming removed 2 bases from V and 5 bases from J, with 12 bases in between. The CDR3 covers 15 residues. The CDR3 coding sequence is TGCGCCAGCAGCCAACAGGGAGGGGTGAATGAAAAACTGTTTTTT. It yields the protein CASSQQGGVNEKLFF.

This chain joins TRBV19 and TRBJ1-3; no clear D gene. Deletions cut 5 bases from V and 1 base from J, with 12 bases between. The CDR3 spans 15 residues. CDR1 LNHDA and CDR2 SQIVND come from the germline V gene (reference sequence). The CDR3 DNA sequence: TGTGCCAGTAGTTGGGCCAGCCTGTCTGGAAACACCATATATTTT. It codes for CASSWASLSGNTIYF.